This T cell receptor beta chain comes out of a study of lymphopenia after photon versus proton radiotherapy. This CDR3 is 16 amino acids long. Losses at the gene ends were 3 bases for V and 9 bases for J; bases not matched to a gene: 10. Germline V gene sequence: CDR1 MGHRA, CDR2 YSYEKL. The method was immunoSEQ multiplex PCR; TCRdb's version includes in-frame clones alone and lacks a portion of them. The repertoire holds some 55,000 clones, with approximately 82% as singletons. The specimen comprised peripheral blood, sampled from a patient treated with photon-based radiotherapy. The clonotype originates from a man in his forties or fifties with gastric cancer. The V and J genes are TRBV4-1 and TRBJ2-1; TRBD2 matches 11 bases. The DNA of the CDR3 is TGCGCCAGCAGCCAGATACCGGGACTAGCGGAGGTTGAGCAGTTCTTC. This sequence encodes CASSQIPGLAEVEQFF.